These T cell receptor beta chains were read from a single sample in a study of regulatory T cells in long-lasting Graves disease. TCRdb called the multiplex PCR reads again in MiXCR, with one record for every CDR3 protein. Among fewer than 650,000 distinct CDR3 sequences, about 15% were seen once, and the ten largest hold about 18%. These data also formed part of another study, on T cells in Graves' hyperthyroidism and ophthalmopathy.

The input for sequencing was peripheral blood mononuclear cells (PBMCs), taken at new diagnosis, from a patient treated with antithyroid drugs. The receptor source for this set is a woman in her thirties with Graves disease. CDR3s leave out the opening cysteine and the closing phenylalanine or tryptophan. D genes are given only for firm matches.

V: TRBV20-1
J: TRBJ2-1
D: TRBD1
CDR3: SAIGTGDSYNEQF

V: TRBV11-2
J: TRBJ1-6
D: NA
CDR3: ASSSGLGNSPLH

V: TRBV20-1
J: TRBJ2-2
D: NA
CDR3: SAGRGRIGGTGELF

V: TRBV7-9
J: TRBJ2-7
D: TRBD2
CDR3: ASSSGGASGRSEQY

V: TRBV11-2
J: TRBJ1-1
D: TRBD1
CDR3: ASSSGQGESEAF

V: TRBV12-3/TRBV12-4
J: TRBJ2-2
D: NA
CDR3: ASRIGTRNTGELF

V: TRBV28
J: TRBJ1-3
D: NA
CDR3: ASSSTTVVNSGNTIY

V: TRBV6-4
J: TRBJ1-3
D: NA
CDR3: ASSDDHGNTIY

V: TRBV28
J: TRBJ2-7
D: NA
CDR3: ASSSGSTPYEQY

V: TRBV2
J: TRBJ2-5
D: TRBD2
CDR3: ASSTSGRAETQY

V: TRBV3-1
J: TRBJ1-4
D: TRBD1
CDR3: ASRSGTALEKLF

V: TRBV6-2/TRBV6-3
J: TRBJ2-5
D: NA
CDR3: ASTLSGGRETQY

V: TRBV7-3
J: TRBJ2-1
D: NA
CDR3: ASSSWRTDDYNEQF

V: TRBV9
J: TRBJ2-7
D: NA
CDR3: ASSVEITSYEQY

V: TRBV7-2
J: TRBJ2-1
D: NA
CDR3: ASSKTGYNEQF

V: TRBV6-1
J: TRBJ2-3
D: NA
CDR3: ASRTGGGITDTQY

V: TRBV18
J: TRBJ2-7
D: NA
CDR3: ASSPAVNVRPTRGNEQY

V: TRBV24-1
J: TRBJ2-3
D: NA
CDR3: ATSDLQGHTDTQY

V: TRBV28
J: TRBJ2-1
D: TRBD1
CDR3: ASRDRDYNEQF

V: TRBV5-4
J: TRBJ2-6
D: NA
CDR3: ASSQASVGPGANVLT

V: TRBV19
J: TRBJ1-4
D: NA
CDR3: ASSYGSRTSASTNEKLF

V: TRBV20-1
J: TRBJ2-5
D: NA
CDR3: SATVSTARETQY